One sample yielded the 9 T cell receptor beta chains listed below, sequenced in a study of Ad26.COV2.S vaccination and SARS-CoV-2 variants. Using immunoSEQ multiplex PCR, the repertoire was profiled, and TCRdb retains in-frame clones only, with some absent. Of 350,000 to 450,000 clones listed, about 90% are singletons. Specimen: peripheral blood, collected after recovery from COVID-19. The source is a human donor who had recovered from COVID-19.

The chain carries TRBV5-4 and TRBJ1-1, with D possibly TRBD1 on 5 matching bases. The V gene lost 4 bases and the J gene lost 3 bases, with 19 bases spanning the gap. Germline assignment: CDR1 SGHNT and CDR2 YYREEE (reference sequence). This CDR3 has 16 residues. The DNA for the CDR3 is TGTGCCAGCAGCCCCCCACCAGGGAGGGTGGACACTGAAGCTTTCTTT. It encodes CASSPPPGRVDTEAFF.

V usage is TRBV7-9 and J usage is TRBJ2-7, with D unclear. The CDR3 covers 15 residues. V was cut by 2 bases and J by 6 bases, with 17 bases left in between. Germline CDR1 SEHNR, CDR2 FQNEAQ (reference sequence). The DNA for the CDR3 is TGTGCCAGCAGCTTATTAAGCAATCTTATGGGCGAGCAGTACTTC. Protein sequence: CASSLLSNLMGEQYF.

The rearrangement joins TRBV7-2 to TRBJ1-2; tentative D call: TRBD1 (6 bases). The CDR3 runs to 14 residues. The germline CDR1 and CDR2 sequences are SGHTA and FQGNSA. Trimming left V 1 base short and J 4 bases short, with 10 bases between. DNA for the CDR3: TGTGCCAGCAGCTTAGAGGGGGGAGTCTATGGCTACACCTTC. Translating it yields CASSLEGGVYGYTF.

As regards this clone: Other DNA variants within this sample encode the same CDR3. This chain joins TRBV29-1 and TRBJ1-5; no reliable D call. V lost 4 bases and J 1 base, leaving 8 bases between the germline ends. There are 13 residues in the CDR3. Per germline, CDR1 SQVTM and CDR2 ANQGSEA. CDR3 in amino acids: CSVAGPSNQPQHF. The CDR3 DNA is TGCAGCGTTGCCGGCCCGAGCAATCAGCCCCAGCATTTT.

This clone was seen just once. This CDR3 is CASSRLGGPEAFF. For the CDR3, the DNA is TGTGCCAGCAGCCGACTCGGGGGTCCTGAAGCTTTCTTT. The chain couples TRBV7-2 to TRBJ1-1, with D possibly matching TRBD1 (5 bases). The V gene's germline CDR1 is SGHTA and CDR2 FQGNSA. V lost 5 bases and J lost 6, with 13 bases in between. The CDR3 contains 13 residues.

V usage is TRBV11-3 and J usage is TRBJ1-5; unclear D gene. The V gene's germline CDR1 is SGHNT and CDR2 YENEEA. CDR3 length equals 16 residues. The V gene lost 1 base and the J gene lost 3 bases, with 13 bases spanning the gap. The CDR3 region has the DNA TGTGCCAGCAGCTTAGCCCGTTCAGGCCCCAATCAGCCCCAGCATTTT. Translated: CASSLARSGPNQPQHF.

CDR3 nucleotide sequence: TGTGCCAGCAGCTTGGATTCAGGGGGCTATGGCTACACCTTC. Protein: CASSLDSGGYGYTF. V usage is TRBV5-5 and J usage is TRBJ1-2, with TRBD1 identical over 7 bases. The germline CDR1 and CDR2 sequences are SGHKS and YYEKEE (reference sequence). The V segment lost 0 bases and the J segment 4 bases; nucleotides outside the gene matches: 3. The CDR3 spans 14 residues.

This chain connects TRBV12-3 or TRBV12-4 to TRBJ1-2; tentative D call: TRBD1 (6 bases). CDR3 length equals 13 residues. V lost 5 bases to trimming and J lost 6 bases, with 13 bases between them. CDR3 nucleotides: TGTGCCAGCAGTCCGAGGGACACGGATGGCTACACCTTC. Translated, it gives CASSPRDTDGYTF.

The gene calls are TRBV10-1 and TRBJ2-3; D is undetermined. V lost 2 bases and J 6 bases, leaving 6 bases between the germline ends. The CDR3 covers 12 residues. Germline V gives CDR1 WNHNN, CDR2 SYGVQD (reference sequence). CDR3 protein: CASSEGWDTQYF. The CDR3 nucleotides are TGCGCCAGCAGTGAGGGGTGGGATACGCAGTATTTT.